This T cell receptor (beta chain) was documented in a study of response to subunit inactivated influenza vaccine. Study conclusions and caveats: Seasonal influenza vaccination, on each occasion, was suggested by the authors to recruit few new T cells.

TCRdb passed the RT-PCR reads through MiXCR, listing each CDR3 protein once. In the table there are 550,000 to 800,000 distinct CDR3 sequences, 14% of which are singletons. On this clonotype itself: The antigen remains undetermined.

The TCR comes from a middle-aged man who received an inactivated influenza vaccine. The sequencing used PBMCs from blood, collected 14 days before vaccination.

CDR3 in DNA: TGCGCCAGCAGCCGGGACAGACCTTACAATGAGCAGTTCTTC. Its protein is CASSRDRPYNEQFF. This chain joins TRBV5-1 and TRBJ2-1; 7 nucleotides line up with TRBD1. V gave up 4 bases and J gave up 4 bases; unmatched junction bases: 5. This CDR3 region has 14 residues. Germline CDR1 reads SGHRS; CDR2 reads YFSETQ.